This T cell receptor beta chain was documented in a study of T cells in Graves' hyperthyroidism and ophthalmopathy. V lost 4 bases and J 3 bases, leaving 10 bases between the germline ends. The V gene's germline CDR1 is GTSNPN and CDR2 SVGIG (reference sequence). This CDR3 is built from 13 residues. Exclusion of a patient resulted from uncontrolled infection, other autoimmune disease, pregnancy or lactation. The study's findings and limits: Most thyroid-expanded clonotypes above 0.001 were also found in blood.

It was RNA transcripts that yielded the amplified TCR beta CDR3 regions. TCR CDR3 regions were first amplified by RT-PCR with HTBI primers. TCRdb itself ran the multiplex PCR reads through MiXCR, one entry per CDR3 protein. The sample yields around 570,000 distinct CDR3 sequences, just under 20% seen once. In regard to this clonotype: The antigen is unknown.

This clonotype was sampled from a man between 35 and 55 years old with Graves' ophthalmopathy. Sequencing used blood. The chain links TRBV30 to TRBJ1-5; D may be TRBD1 (5 bases). CDR3 coding DNA: TGTGCCTGGACCCCGGACAACAATCAGCCCCAGCATTTT. Protein: CAWTPDNNQPQHF.